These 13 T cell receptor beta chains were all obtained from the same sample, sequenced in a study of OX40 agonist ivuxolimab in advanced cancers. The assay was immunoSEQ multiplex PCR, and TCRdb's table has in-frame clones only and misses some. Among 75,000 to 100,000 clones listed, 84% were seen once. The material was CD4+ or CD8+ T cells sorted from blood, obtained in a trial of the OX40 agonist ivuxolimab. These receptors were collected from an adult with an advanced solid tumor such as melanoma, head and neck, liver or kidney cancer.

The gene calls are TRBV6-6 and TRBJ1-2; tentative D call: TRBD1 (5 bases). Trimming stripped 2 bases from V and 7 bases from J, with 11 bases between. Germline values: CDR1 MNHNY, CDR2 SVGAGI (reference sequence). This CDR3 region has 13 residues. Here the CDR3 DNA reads TGTGCCAGCAGTTACGAGGGGAGCTCTGGCTACACCTTC. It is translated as CASSYEGSSGYTF.

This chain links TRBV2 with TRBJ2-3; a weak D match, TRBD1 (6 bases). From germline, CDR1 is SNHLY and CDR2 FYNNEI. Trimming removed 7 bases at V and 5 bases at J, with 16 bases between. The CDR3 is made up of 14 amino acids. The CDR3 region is CASTRVGAGDTQYF. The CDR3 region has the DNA TGTGCCAGCACCCGGGTGGGGGCCGGAGATACGCAGTATTTT.

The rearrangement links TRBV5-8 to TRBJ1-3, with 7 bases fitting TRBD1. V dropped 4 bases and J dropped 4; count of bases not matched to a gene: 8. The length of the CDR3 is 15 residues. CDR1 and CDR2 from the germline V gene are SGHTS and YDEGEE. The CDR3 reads CASSVSTGRGNTIYF. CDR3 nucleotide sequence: TGTGCCAGCAGCGTATCGACAGGGAGGGGAAACACCATATATTTT.

The CDR3 sequence: CASSSGQVPSYEQYF. DNA of the CDR3: TGCGCCAGCAGCTCGGGACAGGTTCCATCCTACGAGCAGTACTTC. The chain links TRBV5-1 to TRBJ2-7; 8 bases agree with TRBD1. Trimming at V came to 3 bases and at J to 1 base, leaving 6 bases not matched to a gene. There are 15 residues in the CDR3. Germline V lookup: CDR1 SGHRS, CDR2 YFSETQ.

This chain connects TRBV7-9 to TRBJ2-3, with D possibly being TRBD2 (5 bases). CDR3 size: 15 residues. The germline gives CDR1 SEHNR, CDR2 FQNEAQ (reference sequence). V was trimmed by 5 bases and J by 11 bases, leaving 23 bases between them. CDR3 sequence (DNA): TGTGCCAGCAGCCCCGCGATGTTGGACTTCGGAAGGCAGTATTTT. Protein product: CASSPAMLDFGRQYF.

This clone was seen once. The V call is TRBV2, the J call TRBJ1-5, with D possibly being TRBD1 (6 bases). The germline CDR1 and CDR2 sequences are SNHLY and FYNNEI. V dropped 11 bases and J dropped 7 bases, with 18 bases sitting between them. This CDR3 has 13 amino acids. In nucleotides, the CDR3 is TGTGCCGATCGGCGGGGGCCGGGCCAGCCCCAGCATTTT. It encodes CADRRGPGQPQHF. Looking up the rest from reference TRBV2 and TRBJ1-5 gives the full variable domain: EPEVTQTPSHQVTQMGQEVILRCVPISNHLYFYWYRQILGQKVEFLVSFYNNEISEKSEIFDDQFSVERPDGSNFTLKIRSTKLEDSAMYFCADRRGPGQPQHFGDGTRLSIL.

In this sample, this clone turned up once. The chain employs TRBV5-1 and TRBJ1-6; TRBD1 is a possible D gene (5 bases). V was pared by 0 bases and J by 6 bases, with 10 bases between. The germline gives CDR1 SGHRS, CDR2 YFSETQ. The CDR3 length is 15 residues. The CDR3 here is CASSLADSSNSPLHF. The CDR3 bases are TGCGCCAGCAGCTTGGCAGACAGCTCTAATTCACCCCTCCACTTT. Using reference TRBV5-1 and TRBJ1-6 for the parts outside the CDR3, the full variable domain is KAGVTQTPRYLIKTRGQQVTLSCSPISGHRSVSWYQQTPGQGLQFLFEYFSETQRNKGNFPGRFSGRQFSNSRSEMNVSTLELGDSALYLCASSLADSSNSPLHFGNGTRLTVT.

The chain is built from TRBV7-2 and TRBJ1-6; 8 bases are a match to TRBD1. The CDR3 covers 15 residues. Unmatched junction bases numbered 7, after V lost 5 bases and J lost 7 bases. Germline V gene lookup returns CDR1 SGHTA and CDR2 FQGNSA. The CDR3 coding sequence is TGTGCCAGCAGCCCCATCGGACAGGGCAATTCACCCCTCCACTTT. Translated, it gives CASSPIGQGNSPLHF.

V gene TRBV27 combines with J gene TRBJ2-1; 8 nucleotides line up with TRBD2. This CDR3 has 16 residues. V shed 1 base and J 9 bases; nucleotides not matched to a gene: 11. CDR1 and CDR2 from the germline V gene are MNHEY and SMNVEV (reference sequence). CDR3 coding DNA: TGTGCCAGCAGTTTATATAGGGGGACTAGTTTAGGTGAGCAGTTCTTC. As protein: CASSLYRGTSLGEQFF.

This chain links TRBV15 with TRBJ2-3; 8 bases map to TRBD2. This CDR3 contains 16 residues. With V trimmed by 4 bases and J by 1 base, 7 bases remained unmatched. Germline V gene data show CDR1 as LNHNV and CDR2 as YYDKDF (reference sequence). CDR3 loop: CATSTTQRGRTDTQYF. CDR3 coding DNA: TGTGCCACCAGCACAACGCAGCGGGGGCGCACAGATACGCAGTATTTT. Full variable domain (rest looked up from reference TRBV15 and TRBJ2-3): DAMVIQNPRYQVTQFGKPVTLSCSQTLNHNVMYWYQQKSSQAPKLLFHYYDKDFNNEADTPDNFQSRRPNTSFCFLDIRSPGLGDTAMYLCATSTTQRGRTDTQYFGPGTRLTVL.

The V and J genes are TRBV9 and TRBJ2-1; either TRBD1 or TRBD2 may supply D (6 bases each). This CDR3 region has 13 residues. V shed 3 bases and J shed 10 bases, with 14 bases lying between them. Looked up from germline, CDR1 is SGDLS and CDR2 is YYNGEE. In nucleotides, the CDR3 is TGTGCCAGCAGCGCCTCCTTAGGGGGGGAGCAGTTCTTC. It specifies CASSASLGGEQFF.

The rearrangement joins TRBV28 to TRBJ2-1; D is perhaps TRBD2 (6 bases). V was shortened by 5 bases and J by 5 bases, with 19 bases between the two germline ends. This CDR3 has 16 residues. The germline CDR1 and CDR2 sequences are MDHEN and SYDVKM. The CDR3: CASSAEGVAENNEQFF. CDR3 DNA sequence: TGTGCCAGCAGTGCCGAAGGGGTAGCGGAGAACAATGAGCAGTTCTTC. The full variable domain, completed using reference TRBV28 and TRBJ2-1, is DVKVTQSSRYLVKRTGEKVFLECVQDMDHENMFWYRQDPGLGLRLIYFSYDVKMKEKGDIPEGYSVSREKKERFSLILESASTNQTSMYLCASSAEGVAENNEQFFGPGTRLTVL.

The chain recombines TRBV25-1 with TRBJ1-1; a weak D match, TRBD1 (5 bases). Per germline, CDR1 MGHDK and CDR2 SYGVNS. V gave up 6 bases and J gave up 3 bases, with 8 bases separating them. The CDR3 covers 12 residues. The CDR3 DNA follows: TGTGCCAGCAGGGGGGTTTACACTGAAGCTTTCTTT. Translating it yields CASRGVYTEAFF.